This TCR beta chain is from a study of beta chain features in type 1 diabetes. The wider study: Cell yields, age and gender were similar between patients and healthy donors. Study-wide points: Relative to healthy donors, patients appeared to have naive, central memory and Treg TCRB repertoires that were more similar. Possibly, sequencing cDNA over-represented cells that had high TCR expression levels.

TCRB transcripts that were expressed got sequenced, as all of the isolated RNA had been reverse transcribed. The repertoire was sequenced with immunoSEQ multiplex PCR; TCRdb's copy has only in-frame clones and lacks some. The sample holds over 500,000 clones, about 14% seen once. The table lists this clone with a few counts. Its antigen is not identified. The trim removed 5 bases at V and 8 bases at J, leaving 10 bases unmatched. The CDR3 length is 15 residues. Germline V gives CDR1 MDHEN, CDR2 SYDVKM. The sequence derives from a young man in good health. The chain has TRBV28 and TRBJ2-1; 9 nucleotides line up with TRBD2. The sequenced material came from naive CD4+ T cells from blood. The CDR3 DNA sequence: TGTGCCAGCAGTCTCTTAGCGGGAGCTGTCCATGAGCAGTTCTTC. Translating it yields CASSLLAGAVHEQFF.